A selection of T cell receptor beta chains follows, all from one sample in a study of blood T cell repertoires in COVID-19. The protocol was immunoSEQ multiplex PCR, while the TCRdb copy is restricted to in-frame clones and leaves out a portion. In the table there are fewer than 500,000 clones, 70% to 90% of which are singletons. Sequences were obtained from PBMCs or T cells enriched from blood (not recorded which). Source of these receptors: a man younger than 40 who had recovered from COVID-19. The CDR3 runs from the conserved cysteine through the conserved F or W. The D gene is left open where the match is weak. Size values are once, few and many counts, or a class for expanded clones, and some rows have none.

clone_size d_call j_call v_call cdr3_aa cdr3_nt
NA NA TRBJ2-7 TRBV4-1 CASSPRGRAYEQYF TGCGCCAGCAGCCCTAGGGGGAGGGCCTACGAGCAGTACTTC
NA NA TRBJ1-4 TRBV19 CASRGRNEKLFF TGTGCCTCCCGAGGAAGGAATGAAAAACTGTTTTTT
once TRBD1 TRBJ1-2 TRBV18 CASSPWTGGASYGYTF TGTGCCAGCTCACCATGGACAGGGGGCGCATCCTATGGCTACACCTTC
NA NA TRBJ1-1 TRBV15 CATSRFGGVGTEAFF TGTGCCACCAGCAGATTTGGGGGGGTCGGCACTGAAGCTTTCTTT
NA NA TRBJ1-5 TRBV5-8 CASSLSGESQHF TGTGCCAGCAGCTTGTCTGGGGAGTCCCAGCATTTT
NA NA TRBJ2-7 TRBV7-3 CASSSRTRSGEQYF TGTGCCAGCAGCTCTCGGACACGTAGTGGCGAGCAGTACTTC
once TRBD1 TRBJ1-6 TRBV3-1/TRBV3-2 CASSPGQGDSPLHF TGTGCCAGCAGCCCCGGACAGGGGGATTCACCCCTCCACTTT
NA NA TRBJ1-6 TRBV10-2 CASSEWGEINSPLHF TGCGCCAGCAGTGAGTGGGGGGAAATTAATTCACCCCTCCACTTT
NA NA TRBJ1-5 TRBV6-1 CASSDRYEVLYSNQPQHF TGTGCCAGCAGTGACCGATACGAGGTCCTTTATAGCAATCAGCCCCAGCATTTT
NA TRBD2 TRBJ2-1 TRBV5-1 CASSHAGGYNEQFF TGCGCCAGCAGCCACGCCGGGGGGTACAATGAGCAGTTCTTC
NA NA TRBJ1-1 TRBV9 CASSRGTEAFF TGTGCCAGCAGCAGGGGAACTGAAGCTTTCTTT
NA NA TRBJ1-2 TRBV30 CAWSIAGQGYGYTF TGTGCCTGGAGTATAGCAGGGCAAGGCTATGGCTACACCTTC
once NA TRBJ1-4 TRBV7-9 CASSPLREANEKLFF TGTGCCAGCAGCCCCCTCCGGGAGGCTAATGAAAAACTGTTTTTT
NA TRBD2 TRBJ2-5 TRBV7-2 CASSLASLLAGGARETQYF TGTGCCAGCAGCTTAGCCTCCTTACTAGCGGGGGGCGCCCGGGAGACCCAGTACTTC
NA TRBD2 TRBJ2-3 TRBV27 CASSLERGGRLGLAGTDTQYF TGTGCCAGCAGTCTCGAGCGGGGGGGCCGATTAGGTCTTGCTGGCACAGATACGCAGTATTTT
once NA TRBJ1-1 TRBV4-2 CASSQEYYTEAFF TGTGCCAGCAGCCAAGAATATTACACTGAAGCTTTCTTT
NA NA TRBJ1-1 TRBV18 CASSADRNTEAFF TGTGCCAGCTCAGCTGACAGGAACACTGAAGCTTTCTTT
NA TRBD2 TRBJ2-2 TRBV29-1 CSASLAGVNTGELFF TGCAGCGCTTCACTAGCGGGGGTGAACACCGGGGAGCTGTTTTTT
NA TRBD1 TRBJ1-2 TRBV18 CASSPGQSNYGYTF TGTGCCAGCTCACCGGGACAGTCGAACTATGGCTACACCTTC
once NA TRBJ1-1 TRBV3-1/TRBV3-2 CASSQAGARAFF TGTGCCAGCAGCCAAGCAGGGGCAAGGGCTTTCTTT
few NA TRBJ1-2 TRBV5-4 CASSEAGDPYPYGYTF TGTGCCAGCAGCGAAGCAGGGGACCCTTATCCCTATGGCTACACCTTC
NA NA TRBJ1-4 TRBV19 CASSIVQWERSATNEKLFF TGTGCCAGTAGTATAGTTCAGTGGGAGAGGTCCGCAACTAATGAAAAACTGTTTTTT
NA TRBD1 TRBJ2-2 TRBV28 CASSLLVGTANTGELFF TGTGCCAGCAGTTTACTCGTAGGGACAGCGAACACCGGGGAGCTGTTTTTT
NA TRBD1 TRBJ2-7 TRBV13 CASSPDRGHEQYF TGTGCCAGCAGCCCTGACAGGGGCCACGAGCAGTACTTC
few NA TRBJ1-6 TRBV3-1/TRBV3-2 CASSQGTGISSPLHF TGTGCCAGCAGCCAAGGCACAGGGATAAGTTCACCCCTCCACTTT
NA TRBD1 TRBJ2-7 TRBV10-2 CASSGGQVNSYEQYF TGCGCCAGCAGTGGAGGACAGGTTAACTCCTACGAGCAGTACTTC
NA TRBD1 TRBJ1-1 TRBV7-2 CASSLDFDRGFTEAFF TGTGCCAGCAGCTTAGATTTCGACAGGGGCTTCACTGAAGCTTTCTTT
NA NA TRBJ2-1 TRBV20-1 CSARNRDEQFF TGCAGTGCTAGGAACAGGGATGAGCAGTTCTTC
NA NA TRBJ1-5 TRBV3-1/TRBV3-2 CASSQASGGQPQHF TGTGCCAGCAGCCAAGCCTCGGGGGGCCAGCCCCAGCATTTT
NA TRBD1 TRBJ1-1 TRBV6-2/TRBV6-3 CASSTRGQGRTEAFF TGTGCCAGCAGTACGAGGGGACAGGGAAGGACTGAAGCTTTCTTT
NA NA TRBJ1-1 TRBV7-9 CASSLEIGDRTEAFF TGTGCCAGCAGCTTAGAAATAGGGGATCGCACTGAAGCTTTCTTT
NA TRBD2 TRBJ2-5 TRBV18 CASSPPGLALETQYF TGTGCCAGCTCACCCCCGGGACTAGCGTTGGAGACCCAGTACTTC
few TRBD1 TRBJ1-2 TRBV6-1 CASSETQGALNYGYTF TGTGCCAGCAGTGAGACCCAGGGGGCCCTCAACTATGGCTACACCTTC
NA TRBD2 TRBJ2-2 TRBV4-1 CASSPLAGGSNTGELFF TGCGCCAGCAGCCCCCTGGCGGGGGGCTCGAACACCGGGGAGCTGTTTTTT
NA NA TRBJ2-2 TRBV11-3 CASSWGGLTGELFF TGTGCCAGCAGTTGGGGGGGCTTAACCGGGGAGCTGTTTTTT
NA NA TRBJ1-1 TRBV30 CAWSKAGLTEAFF TGTGCCTGGAGTAAAGCGGGGCTGACTGAAGCTTTCTTT
NA NA TRBJ1-1 TRBV12-3/TRBV12-4 CASSLTYTEAFF TGTGCCAGCAGCCTTACTTACACTGAAGCTTTCTTT
few TRBD1 TRBJ2-3 TRBV6-2/TRBV6-3 CASSSPHRGSTDTQYF TGTGCCAGCAGTTCTCCCCACAGGGGATCCACAGATACGCAGTATTTT
few NA TRBJ1-1 TRBV30 CAWSRTNTEAFF TGTGCCTGGAGTAGGACAAACACTGAAGCTTTCTTT